One T cell receptor (beta chain) is described in this entry. This record comes from a study of blood T cell repertoires in COVID-19. The overall study: Acute and convalescent COVID-19 specimens originated in the United States, Italy and Spain. PBMCs, B-cell-depleted T cells, or T cells were the source of the cDNA or gDNA that made up the material.

CDR3 length: 11 amino acids. V was trimmed by 5 bases and J by 1 base, leaving 5 bases between them. In germline, CDR1 is DFQATT, CDR2 SNEGSKA (reference sequence). The table came from immunoSEQ multiplex PCR; TCRdb's copy has only in-frame clones and leaves some out. This repertoire shows some 200,000 clones, about 81% found once; its top ten account for approximately 9.2%. The V call is TRBV20-1, the J call TRBJ1-1; no reliable D call. Sequenced material: PBMCs or T cells enriched from blood (not recorded which). The TCR comes from a middle-aged man who had recovered from COVID-19. The CDR3 DNA reads TGCAGTGCTGAACAGAACACTGAAGCTTTCTTT. Amino acid sequence: CSAEQNTEAFF.